In its sample, the clone carrying this T cell receptor (beta chain) was seen once. The CDR3 is 17 amino acids. The J segment lost 0 bases and the V segment lost 2 bases, leaving 7 bases of the junction unmatched. The V gene's germline CDR1 is SGDLS and CDR2 YYNGEE. This sample stems from a study of T cell changes during pregnancy in multiple sclerosis. This table comes from immunoSEQ multiplex PCR, and its TCRdb copy is limited to in-frame clones, with some not included. The sample yields tens of thousands of clones, around nine tenths seen once. This receptor was taken from a female donor with multiple sclerosis, enrolled in a pregnancy study. The chain combines TRBV9 with TRBJ2-1, with 8 nucleotides matching TRBD1. Here the sequenced sample was peripheral blood, taken in the second trimester of pregnancy. In DNA, the CDR3 is TGTGCCAGCAGCGTTGGGACAGGTCATCTCTCCTACAATGAGCAGTTCTTC. Translation gives CASSVGTGHLSYNEQFF.